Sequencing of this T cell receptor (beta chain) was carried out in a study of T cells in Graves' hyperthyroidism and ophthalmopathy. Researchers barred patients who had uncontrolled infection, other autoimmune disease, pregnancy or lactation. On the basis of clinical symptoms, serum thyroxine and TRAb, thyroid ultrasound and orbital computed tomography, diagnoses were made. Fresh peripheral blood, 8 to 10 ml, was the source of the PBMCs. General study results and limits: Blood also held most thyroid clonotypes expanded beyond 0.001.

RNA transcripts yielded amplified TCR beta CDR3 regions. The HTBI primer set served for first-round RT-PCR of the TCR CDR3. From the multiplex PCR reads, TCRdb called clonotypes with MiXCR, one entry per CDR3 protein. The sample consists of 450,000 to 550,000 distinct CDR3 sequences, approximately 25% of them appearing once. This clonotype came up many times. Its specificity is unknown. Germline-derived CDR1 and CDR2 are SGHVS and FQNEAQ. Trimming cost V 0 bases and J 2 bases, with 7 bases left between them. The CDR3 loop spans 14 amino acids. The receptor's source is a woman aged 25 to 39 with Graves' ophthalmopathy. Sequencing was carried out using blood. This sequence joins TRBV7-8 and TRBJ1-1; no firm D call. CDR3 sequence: CASSLAGANTEAFF. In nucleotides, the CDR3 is TGTGCCAGCAGCTTAGCAGGAGCCAACACTGAAGCTTTCTTT.